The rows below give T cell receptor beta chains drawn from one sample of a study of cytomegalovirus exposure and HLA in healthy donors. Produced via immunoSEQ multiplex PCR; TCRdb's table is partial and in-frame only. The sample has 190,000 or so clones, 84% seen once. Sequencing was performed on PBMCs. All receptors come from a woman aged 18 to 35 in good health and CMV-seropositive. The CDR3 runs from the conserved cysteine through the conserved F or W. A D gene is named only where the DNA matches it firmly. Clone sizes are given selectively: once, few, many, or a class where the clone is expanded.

cdr3_nt: TGTGCCAGCTCACTATATGGGGCATTTGGTAATTCACCCCTCCACTTT; cdr3_aa: CASSLYGAFGNSPLHF; d_call: .; j_call: TRBJ1-6; clone_size: .; v_call: TRBV18
cdr3_nt: TGTGCCAGCTCGTCAAACAGGGGGCGACAAGAGACCCAGTACTTC; cdr3_aa: CASSSNRGRQETQYF; d_call: TRBD1; j_call: TRBJ2-5; clone_size: .; v_call: TRBV18
cdr3_nt: TGTGCCAGCAGCTTAGAGGCAGGGGCCCGAGAAGCTTTCTTT; cdr3_aa: CASSLEAGAREAFF; d_call: .; j_call: TRBJ1-1; clone_size: .; v_call: TRBV7-2
cdr3_nt: TGTGCCAGCAGCCGGCCGGGACTAGCGGATCCGTTCTTC; cdr3_aa: CASSRPGLADPFF; d_call: TRBD2; j_call: TRBJ2-1; clone_size: .; v_call: TRBV6-6
cdr3_nt: TGCGCCAGCAGCATGGACGCTAGCGGGGGTGGAGTGAGTGAGCAGTTCTTC; cdr3_aa: CASSMDASGGGVSEQFF; d_call: TRBD2; j_call: TRBJ2-1; clone_size: .; v_call: TRBV5-1
cdr3_nt: TGTGCCAGCAGCTTAGACGGGAGACAGGGATCGACTGAAGCTTTCTTT; cdr3_aa: CASSLDGRQGSTEAFF; d_call: TRBD1; j_call: TRBJ1-1; clone_size: .; v_call: TRBV11-2
cdr3_nt: TGTGCCAGCAGCGGGACAGTCGATAATTCACCCCTCCACTTT; cdr3_aa: CASSGTVDNSPLHF; d_call: TRBD1; j_call: TRBJ1-6; clone_size: .; v_call: TRBV28
cdr3_nt: TGTGCCAGCTCCCACTCAGGGGGGCGAGCAACTAATGAAAAACTGTTTTTT; cdr3_aa: CASSHSGGRATNEKLFF; d_call: TRBD1; j_call: TRBJ1-4; clone_size: once; v_call: TRBV18
cdr3_nt: TGTGCCAGCAGCCTTTTTTCAGGAGCGGGGGCCTACGAGCAGTACTTC; cdr3_aa: CASSLFSGAGAYEQYF; d_call: TRBD2; j_call: TRBJ2-7; clone_size: .; v_call: TRBV5-4
cdr3_nt: TGTGCCAGCAGCTTAGGGAGGGTCTATGGCTACACCTTC; cdr3_aa: CASSLGRVYGYTF; d_call: .; j_call: TRBJ1-2; clone_size: .; v_call: TRBV7-2
cdr3_nt: TGTGCCAGCAGCGTATCACAACAGAACACTGAAGCTTTCTTT; cdr3_aa: CASSVSQQNTEAFF; d_call: .; j_call: TRBJ1-1; clone_size: .; v_call: TRBV9
cdr3_nt: TGTGCCAGCAGCCAAGATGGAGGGCGCTACAATGAGCAGTTCTTC; cdr3_aa: CASSQDGGRYNEQFF; d_call: .; j_call: TRBJ2-1; clone_size: .; v_call: TRBV14
cdr3_nt: TGTGCCAGCAGGCGGGTCAGTCGGGATGGCTACACCTTC; cdr3_aa: CASRRVSRDGYTF; d_call: .; j_call: TRBJ1-2; clone_size: .; v_call: TRBV27
cdr3_nt: TGTGCCAGCAGCCCCCGCAGGGAAGAGACCCAGTACTTC; cdr3_aa: CASSPRREETQYF; d_call: .; j_call: TRBJ2-5; clone_size: .; v_call: TRBV9
cdr3_nt: TGTGCCACCAGCAGAGATCAAACAGGCCACGGCACAGATACGCAGTATTTT; cdr3_aa: CATSRDQTGHGTDTQYF; d_call: .; j_call: TRBJ2-3; clone_size: .; v_call: TRBV15
cdr3_nt: TGCGCCAGCAGCCCCAGCTCTGGAAACACCATATATTTT; cdr3_aa: CASSPSSGNTIYF; d_call: .; j_call: TRBJ1-3; clone_size: .; v_call: TRBV5-1
cdr3_nt: TGTGCCATCCTGGGAGGCCCTTCCTACGAGCAGTACTTC; cdr3_aa: CAILGGPSYEQYF; d_call: .; j_call: TRBJ2-7; clone_size: .; v_call: TRBV2
cdr3_nt: TGTGCCAGCAGTTACTCTGGAGGGACTGGAAACACCATATATTTT; cdr3_aa: CASSYSGGTGNTIYF; d_call: .; j_call: TRBJ1-3; clone_size: .; v_call: TRBV6-6
cdr3_nt: TGTGCCAGCAGTTACTCGGTAGGGGCCGGGGAGCTGTTTTTT; cdr3_aa: CASSYSVGAGELFF; d_call: .; j_call: TRBJ2-2; clone_size: .; v_call: TRBV6-6
cdr3_nt: TGTGCCAGCAGTGACAGGGGTGTCACTGAAGCTTTCTTT; cdr3_aa: CASSDRGVTEAFF; d_call: TRBD1; j_call: TRBJ1-1; clone_size: .; v_call: TRBV7-9
cdr3_nt: TGCGCCAGCAGGGCGGGACCGACAACTAATGAAAAACTGTTTTTT; cdr3_aa: CASRAGPTTNEKLFF; d_call: .; j_call: TRBJ1-4; clone_size: .; v_call: TRBV5-1
cdr3_nt: TGTGCCAGCACCTTCCAGGGGACCCCCTACGAGCAGTACTTC; cdr3_aa: CASTFQGTPYEQYF; d_call: .; j_call: TRBJ2-7; clone_size: once; v_call: TRBV5-6
cdr3_nt: TGTGCCAGTAGGGCACGGAGTCGAGGAAATGAAAAACTGTTTTTT; cdr3_aa: CASRARSRGNEKLFF; d_call: .; j_call: TRBJ1-4; clone_size: .; v_call: TRBV19
cdr3_nt: TGCGCCAGCAGCCGTTCGGGGGATACGCAGTATTTT; cdr3_aa: CASSRSGDTQYF; d_call: .; j_call: TRBJ2-3; clone_size: .; v_call: TRBV4-1
cdr3_nt: TGCGCCAGCAGCCAAGGAAGTGGGCAGGGGTCTTACGAGCAGTACTTC; cdr3_aa: CASSQGSGQGSYEQYF; d_call: .; j_call: TRBJ2-7; clone_size: .; v_call: TRBV4-3